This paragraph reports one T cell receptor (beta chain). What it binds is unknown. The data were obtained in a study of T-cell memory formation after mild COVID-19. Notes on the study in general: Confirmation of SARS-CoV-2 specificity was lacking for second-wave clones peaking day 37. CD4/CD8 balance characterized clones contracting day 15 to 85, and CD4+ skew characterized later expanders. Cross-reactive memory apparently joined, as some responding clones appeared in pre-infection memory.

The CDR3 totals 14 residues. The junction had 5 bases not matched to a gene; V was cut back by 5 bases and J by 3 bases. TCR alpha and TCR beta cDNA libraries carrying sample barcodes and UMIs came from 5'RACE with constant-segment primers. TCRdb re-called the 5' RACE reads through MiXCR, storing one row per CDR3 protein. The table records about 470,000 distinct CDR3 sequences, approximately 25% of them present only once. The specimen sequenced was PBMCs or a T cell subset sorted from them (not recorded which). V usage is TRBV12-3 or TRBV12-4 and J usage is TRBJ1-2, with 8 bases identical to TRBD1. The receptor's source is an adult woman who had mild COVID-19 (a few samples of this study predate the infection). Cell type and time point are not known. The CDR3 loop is CASSDNRGDYGYTF. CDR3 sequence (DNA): TGTGCCAGCAGTGACAACAGGGGGGACTATGGCTACACCTTC.